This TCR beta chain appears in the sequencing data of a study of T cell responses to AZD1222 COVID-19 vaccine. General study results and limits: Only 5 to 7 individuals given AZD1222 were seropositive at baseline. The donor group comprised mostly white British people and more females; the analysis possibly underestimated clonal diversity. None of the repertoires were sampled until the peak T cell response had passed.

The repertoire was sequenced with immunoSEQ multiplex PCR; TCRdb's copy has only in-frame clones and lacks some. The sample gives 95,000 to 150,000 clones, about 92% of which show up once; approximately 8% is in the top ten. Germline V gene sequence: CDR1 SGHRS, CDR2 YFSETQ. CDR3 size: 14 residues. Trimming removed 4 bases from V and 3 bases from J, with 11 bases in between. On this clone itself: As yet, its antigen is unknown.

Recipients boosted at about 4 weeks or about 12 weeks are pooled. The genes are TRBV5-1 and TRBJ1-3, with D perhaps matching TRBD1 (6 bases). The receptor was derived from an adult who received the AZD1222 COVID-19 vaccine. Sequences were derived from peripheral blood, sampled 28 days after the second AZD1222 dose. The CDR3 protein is CASSLGQHGNTIYF. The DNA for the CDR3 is TGCGCCAGCAGCCTGGGACAACATGGAAACACCATATATTTT.